Following are 32 T cell receptor beta chains from one sample sequenced in a study of cytomegalovirus exposure and HLA in healthy donors. A multiplex PCR was run with 60 Vbeta primers and 13 Jbeta primers. Profiled with immunoSEQ multiplex PCR; TCRdb holds only in-frame clones, not every one. The sample lists around 91,000 clones, around four fifths occurring once. Sequencing used PBMCs. The receptors here all came from a male donor in good health and CMV-seropositive.

This clone was picked up one time. The chain is built from TRBV5-4 and TRBJ2-7; 7 bases agree with TRBD1. Germline V CDR1 and CDR2: SGHNT, YYREEE (reference sequence). The CDR3 covers 15 residues. V shed 5 bases, J shed 2 bases, and the junction held 10 bases outside the gene matches. The CDR3 reads CASSWTSGQTYEQYF. The CDR3, as DNA: TGTGCCAGCAGTTGGACTTCGGGACAGACCTACGAGCAGTACTTC.

The chain is built from TRBV29-1 and TRBJ1-5; D is undetermined. V was cut by 3 bases and J by 3 bases, with 6 bases left in between. CDR1 and CDR2 from the germline V gene are SQVTM and ANQGSEA. The CDR3 has 12 amino acids. CDR3 sequence reads: CSVEADNQPQHF. CDR3 DNA sequence: TGCAGCGTTGAGGCAGACAATCAGCCCCAGCATTTT.

This clone was seen more than once but under ten times. This chain joins TRBV18 and TRBJ2-2; a possible D gene is TRBD2 (6 bases). CDR1 KGHSH and CDR2 LQKENI come from the germline V gene. Between the trimmed V and J ends, which lost 5 bases and 4 bases, there was a span of 14 bases. CDR3 length equals 15 residues. DNA of the CDR3: TGTGCCAGCTCATCCGGGGGAGTGGGCACCGGGGAGCTGTTTTTT. Amino acid sequence: CASSSGGVGTGELFF.

This clone was detected once. The chain recombines TRBV18 with TRBJ1-1; the D gene is possibly TRBD1 (5 bases). Germline assignment: CDR1 KGHSH and CDR2 LQKENI. This CDR3 contains 14 residues. V dropped 3 bases and J dropped 1 base, with 9 bases sitting between them. The DNA for the CDR3 is TGTGCCAGCTCACCCTTCGGGGGGAACACTGAAGCTTTCTTT. Amino acids: CASSPFGGNTEAFF.

This CDR3 reads CASSVGAGQETQYF. The CDR3 DNA sequence: TGTGCCAGCAGCGTAGGGGCAGGGCAAGAGACCCAGTACTTC. The chain uses TRBV9 and TRBJ2-5; D is possibly TRBD1 (5 bases). The CDR3 loop spans 14 amino acids. The germline gives CDR1 SGDLS, CDR2 YYNGEE. V shed 0 bases and J shed 2 bases, with 8 bases lying between them.

The chain joins TRBV5-4 to TRBJ2-7, with D possibly being TRBD2 (5 bases). Germline assignment: CDR1 SGHNT and CDR2 YYREEE (reference sequence). The V end was cut by 1 base, the J end by 7 bases, with 12 bases between. This CDR3 comprises 13 residues. CDR3 nucleotides: TGTGCCAGCAGCTTGATGGCGGGCCGGGAGCAGTACTTC. Protein sequence: CASSLMAGREQYF.

This clone appeared a single time. This sequence joins TRBV6-1 and TRBJ1-1; 7 bases are a match to TRBD1. The ends lost 6 bases at V and 3 bases at J; junction bases unmatched: 4. The germline gives CDR1 MNHNS, CDR2 SASEGT. The CDR3 runs to 13 residues. DNA for the CDR3: TGTGCCAGCAGGTACGGGACAGACACTGAAGCTTTCTTT. Encoded protein: CASRYGTDTEAFF.

The gene calls are TRBV28 and TRBJ2-7; possible D gene TRBD1, 6 bases. The CDR3 sequence is 15 residues long. V was cut by 7 bases and J by 2 bases, with 18 bases left in between. Germline assignment: CDR1 MDHEN and CDR2 SYDVKM. The CDR3 nucleotides read TGTGCCAGCATACCCGGGACATTCTCAACCTACGAGCAGTACTTC. Translating gives CASIPGTFSTYEQYF.

The J gene is TRBJ1-6, the V gene TRBV6-4; D ambiguous. Germline CDR1 reads MRHNA; CDR2 reads SNTAGT. V was shortened by 8 bases and J by 0 bases, with 5 bases between the two germline ends. This CDR3 comprises 13 residues. CDR3 in amino acids: CASPHSYNSPLHF. CDR3 DNA: TGTGCCAGCCCCCACTCCTATAATTCACCCCTCCACTTT.

This chain links TRBV28 with TRBJ1-2, with unresolved D. There are 15 residues in the CDR3. The germline V gene encodes CDR1 MDHEN and CDR2 SYDVKM. V gave up 3 bases and J gave up 11 bases, with 22 bases separating them. Written as DNA, the CDR3 is TGTGCCAGCAGTTTGTTGGCCCTGGGCAGAACTGGTTACACCTTC. Amino acid sequence: CASSLLALGRTGYTF.

The chain recombines TRBV5-1 with TRBJ2-1; a weak D match, TRBD2 (7 bases). Germline lookup yields CDR1 SGHRS and CDR2 YFSETQ. Trimming left V 1 base short and J 8 bases short, with 22 bases between. CDR3 length: 17 residues. CDR3 nucleotide sequence: TGCGCCAGCAGCTTGAGGTGGGGGGGAAACCCAGGGGATGAGCAGTTCTTC. This gives the protein CASSLRWGGNPGDEQFF.

This sequence joins TRBV7-8 and TRBJ2-1, with unresolved D. The ends were cut back, 1 base at V and 8 bases at J, with 3 bases in the middle. The CDR3 is 11 residues long. Germline V lookup: CDR1 SGHVS, CDR2 FQNEAQ. The CDR3 here is CASSLGDEQFF. CDR3 DNA: TGTGCCAGCAGCTTAGGCGATGAGCAGTTCTTC. Using reference TRBV7-8 and TRBJ2-1 for the parts outside the CDR3, the full variable domain is GAGVSQSPRYKVAKRGQDVALRCDPISGHVSLFWYQQALGQGPEFLTYFQNEAQLDKSGLPSDRFFAERPEGSVSTLKIQRTQQEDSAVYLCASSLGDEQFFGPGTRLTVL.

The gene calls are TRBV28 and TRBJ1-2, with D perhaps matching TRBD1 (5 bases). The germline V gene has CDR1 MDHEN and CDR2 SYDVKM. The CDR3 covers 13 residues. The germline V and J ends were trimmed by 6 bases and 5 bases, with 13 bases remaining between them. As DNA, the CDR3 is TGTGCCAGCAGCCCTTCCGGGACTTATGGCTACACCTTC. It codes for CASSPSGTYGYTF.

J is TRBJ2-5 and V is TRBV4-2, with 9 bases aligning to TRBD2. The CDR3 runs to 17 residues. J was trimmed by 2 bases and V by 1 base; bases with no gene match: 8. From germline, CDR1 is LGHNA and CDR2 YNFKEQ. The CDR3 reads CASSQGGSGGTQETQYF. For the CDR3, the DNA is TGTGCCAGCAGCCAAGGGGGCAGCGGGGGGACGCAAGAGACCCAGTACTTC.

The genes are TRBV11-2 and TRBJ2-7; 7 nucleotides agree with TRBD2. V shed 1 base, J shed 2 bases, and the junction held 5 bases outside the gene matches. The CDR3 has 15 amino acids. Germline CDR1 reads SGHAT; CDR2 reads FQNNGV. The CDR3 region has the DNA TGTGCCAGCAGCTTAGTCGCTAGCGGCACCTACGAGCAGTACTTC. This gives the protein CASSLVASGTYEQYF. Filled out from reference TRBV11-2 and TRBJ2-7, the complete variable domain reads EAGVAQSPRYKIIEKRQSVAFWCNPISGHATLYWYQQILGQGPKLLIQFQNNGVVDDSQLPKDRFSAERLKGVDSTLKIQPAKLEDSAVYLCASSLVASGTYEQYFGPGTRLTVT.

The chain links TRBV7-3 to TRBJ1-2; D not certain. This CDR3 has 14 amino acids. Trimming left V 0 bases short and J 4 bases short, with 9 bases between. The germline gives CDR1 SGHTA, CDR2 FQGTGA. The CDR3 DNA sequence: TGTGCCAGCAGCTTAACGGCCACCTCCTATGGCTACACCTTC. Translated: CASSLTATSYGYTF.

The V and J genes are TRBV27 and TRBJ1-2; weak D call: TRBD1 (5 bases). V lost 6 bases and J 3 bases, leaving 17 bases between the germline ends. The CDR3 spans 15 residues. Per the germline V gene, CDR1 is MNHEY and CDR2 is SMNVEV (reference sequence). DNA for the CDR3: TGTGCCAGCAGCCGGGACTGGGATGGGTACTATGGCTACACCTTC. This sequence encodes CASSRDWDGYYGYTF.

The rearrangement links TRBV19 to TRBJ2-7, with D maybe TRBD1 (8 bases). Per germline, CDR1 LNHDA and CDR2 SQIVND (reference sequence). Trimming took off 6 bases at V and 6 bases at J, with 15 bases between the two ends. The CDR3 totals 13 residues. CDR3: CASRRTGGGEQYF. As DNA, the CDR3 is TGTGCCAGTAGGCGTACAGGGGGGGGCGAGCAGTACTTC.

The rearrangement uses TRBV5-1 and TRBJ1-4, with 10 nucleotides matching TRBD1. After removal of 3 bases from V and 7 bases from J, the junction contained 3 bases not matched to a gene. Germline V gives CDR1 SGHRS, CDR2 YFSETQ. This CDR3 contains 14 residues. CDR3 sequence reads: CASSSGQGGEKLFF. CDR3 sequence (DNA): TGCGCCAGCAGCTCCGGACAGGGGGGTGAAAAACTGTTTTTT. The full variable domain, rest sourced from reference TRBV5-1 and TRBJ1-4, is KAGVTQTPRYLIKTRGQQVTLSCSPISGHRSVSWYQQTPGQGLQFLFEYFSETQRNKGNFPGRFSGRQFSNSRSEMNVSTLELGDSALYLCASSSGQGGEKLFFGSGTQLSVL.

This clone was found a few times. The V gene is TRBV7-9, the J gene TRBJ2-7, with D uncertain. V lost 3 bases and J lost 3, with 9 bases in between. This CDR3 spans 13 amino acids. Germline V CDR1 and CDR2: SEHNR, FQNEAQ (reference sequence). CDR3 in amino acids: CASSLRQSYEQYF. DNA for the CDR3: TGTGCCAGCAGCTTGAGACAAAGCTACGAGCAGTACTTC.

The rearrangement links TRBV2 to TRBJ2-6, with 9 positions matching TRBD1. The CDR3 extends over 17 amino acids. Germline V CDR1 and CDR2: SNHLY, FYNNEI. V was pared by 6 bases and J by 1 base, with 7 bases of the junction left unmatched. CDR3 region: CASRAGTGFSGANVLTF. Here the CDR3 DNA reads TGTGCCAGCAGAGCCGGGACAGGGTTTTCTGGGGCCAACGTCCTGACTTTC.

The chain joins TRBV6-6 to TRBJ1-6; no clear D. CDR3 size: 14 residues. Germline CDR1 and CDR2: MNHNY and SVGAGI (reference sequence). V was trimmed by 1 base and J by 8 bases, leaving 9 bases between them. The CDR3 sequence is CASSYFGADSPLHF. In nucleotides, the CDR3 is TGTGCCAGCAGTTACTTCGGCGCGGATTCACCCCTCCACTTT.

The rearrangement links TRBV11-2 to TRBJ2-3; D ambiguous. The length of the CDR3 is 18 residues. Germline-derived CDR1 and CDR2 are SGHAT and FQNNGV. With 1 base removed from V and 2 bases from J, the gap between germline ends came to 19 bases. As DNA, the CDR3 is TGTGCCAGCAGCTTAGGATCGAGTGACTGGCTAATCACAGATACGCAGTATTTT. It codes for CASSLGSSDWLITDTQYF. The variable domain in full, with the rest retrieved from reference TRBV11-2 and TRBJ2-3, is EAGVAQSPRYKIIEKRQSVAFWCNPISGHATLYWYQQILGQGPKLLIQFQNNGVVDDSQLPKDRFSAERLKGVDSTLKIQPAKLEDSAVYLCASSLGSSDWLITDTQYFGPGTRLTVL.

The gene calls are TRBV2 and TRBJ2-2, with 12 bases matching TRBD2. J gave up 6 bases and V 5 bases, and 4 bases lay outside the gene matches. Germline assignment: CDR1 SNHLY and CDR2 FYNNEI. The CDR3 covers 15 residues. Written as DNA, the CDR3 is TGTGCCAGCAGTCTAGCGGGAGGGCCGTCCGGGGAGCTGTTTTTT. Translating gives CASSLAGGPSGELFF.

The chain is built from TRBV7-2 and TRBJ1-1, with D perhaps TRBD1 (6 bases). V was shortened by 5 bases and J by 1 base, with 20 bases between the two germline ends. The CDR3 sequence is 17 residues long. Germline V gene sequence: CDR1 SGHTA, CDR2 FQGNSA. CDR3 DNA: TGTGCCAGCAGCCCCCTTGTCCCGGGACACTGGAACACTGAAGCTTTCTTT. It is translated as CASSPLVPGHWNTEAFF.

Here the CDR3 reads CASSFGQLDQPQHF. The CDR3 bases are TGTGCCAGCAGTTTCGGACAGTTAGATCAGCCCCAGCATTTT. This chain joins TRBV28 and TRBJ1-5, with a tentative D call TRBD1 (6 bases). This CDR3 has 14 residues. Germline-derived CDR1 and CDR2 are MDHEN and SYDVKM. V lost 3 bases and J lost 5, with 11 bases in between.

The chain couples TRBV6-6 to TRBJ1-2; D is unresolved. The germline gives CDR1 MNHNY, CDR2 SVGAGI (reference sequence). The CDR3 totals 13 residues. The V gene lost 2 bases and the J gene lost 7 bases, with 11 bases spanning the gap. The CDR3 nucleotides are TGTGCCAGCAGTTACACGGGAGGAGGTGGCTACACCTTC. Translated, it gives CASSYTGGGGYTF.

The rearrangement joins TRBV28 to TRBJ2-1, with 8 nucleotides matching TRBD2. The CDR3 consists of 14 residues. Per germline, CDR1 MDHEN and CDR2 SYDVKM. V lost 4 bases and J lost 10; bases outside the gene matches: 9. CDR3 DNA sequence: TGTGCCAGCAGTTCCAGCGGGAGCCTTCGGGAGCAGTTCTTC. Translation: CASSSSGSLREQFF. Based on the CDR3 plus reference TRBV28 and TRBJ2-1, the full variable domain is DVKVTQSSRYLVKRTGEKVFLECVQDMDHENMFWYRQDPGLGLRLIYFSYDVKMKEKGDIPEGYSVSREKKERFSLILESASTNQTSMYLCASSSSGSLREQFFGPGTRLTVL.

The chain combines TRBV7-9 with TRBJ2-5; 9 bases align to TRBD1. The end of the DNA fits TRBJ2-7 better, so the J call may be wrong. This CDR3 comprises 16 residues. Germline V lookup: CDR1 SEHNR, CDR2 FQNEAQ (reference sequence). The CDR3 region is CASSSTPGQGPYEQYF. CDR3 in DNA: TGTGCCAGCAGCTCTACACCGGGACAGGGCCCCTACGAGCAGTACTTC.

CDR3 region: CASSYRPSGEQFF. The CDR3 DNA is TGTGCCAGCAGCTATCGTCCCTCCGGGGAGCAGTTCTTC. The chain is built from TRBV9 and TRBJ2-1, with D unresolved. V shed 4 bases and J shed 10 bases, with 15 bases lying between them. The germline V gene encodes CDR1 SGDLS and CDR2 YYNGEE. The length of the CDR3 is 13 residues.

The V and J genes are TRBV2 and TRBJ2-2, with D tentatively TRBD2 (5 bases). Germline V CDR1 and CDR2: SNHLY, FYNNEI. Trimming pared 2 bases from V and 6 bases from J, leaving 10 bases between. The length of the CDR3 is 14 residues. This CDR3 reads CASSELAPAGELFF. The CDR3 DNA reads TGTGCCAGCAGTGAACTAGCCCCAGCCGGGGAGCTGTTTTTT.

The chain couples TRBV27 to TRBJ2-5; D is perhaps TRBD1 (5 bases). Trimming stripped 3 bases from V and 2 bases from J, with 10 bases between. Germline loops: CDR1 MNHEY, CDR2 SMNVEV (reference sequence). The CDR3 runs to 14 residues. The CDR3 sequence: CASSFFQGQETQYF. CDR3 bases: TGTGCCAGCAGTTTCTTCCAGGGACAAGAGACCCAGTACTTC.